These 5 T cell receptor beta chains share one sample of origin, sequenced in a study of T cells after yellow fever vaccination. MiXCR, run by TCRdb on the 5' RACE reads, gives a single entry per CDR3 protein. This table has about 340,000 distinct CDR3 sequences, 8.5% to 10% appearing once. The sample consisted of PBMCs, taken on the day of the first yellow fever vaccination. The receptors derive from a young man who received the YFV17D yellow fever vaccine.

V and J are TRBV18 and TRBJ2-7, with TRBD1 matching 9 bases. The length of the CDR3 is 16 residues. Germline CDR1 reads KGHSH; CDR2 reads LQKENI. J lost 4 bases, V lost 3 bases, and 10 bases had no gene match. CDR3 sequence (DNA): TGTGCCAGCTCACCTGCCGGGACAGGGACCCTTTACGAGCAGTACGTC. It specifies CASSPAGTGTLYEQYV.

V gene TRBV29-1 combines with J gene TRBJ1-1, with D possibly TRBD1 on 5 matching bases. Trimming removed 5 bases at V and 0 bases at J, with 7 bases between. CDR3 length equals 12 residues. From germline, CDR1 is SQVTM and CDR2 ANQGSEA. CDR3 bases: TGCAGCGTTTTACAGGTGAACACTGAAGCTTTCTTT. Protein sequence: CSVLQVNTEAFF.

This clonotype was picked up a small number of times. Written as DNA, the CDR3 is TGTGCCAGCAGCGTTGGAGGGCTCGGAAACACCATATATTTT. Translating it yields CASSVGGLGNTIYF. This chain links TRBV9 with TRBJ1-3, with D unresolved. Looked up from germline, CDR1 is SGDLS and CDR2 is YYNGEE. CDR3 length: 14 residues. V was clipped by 2 bases and J by 4 bases, with 10 bases between them.

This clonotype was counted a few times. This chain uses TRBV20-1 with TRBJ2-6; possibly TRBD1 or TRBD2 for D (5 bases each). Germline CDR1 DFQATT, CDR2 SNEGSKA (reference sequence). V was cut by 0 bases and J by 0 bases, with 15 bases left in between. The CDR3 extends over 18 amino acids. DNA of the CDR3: TGCAGTGCTAGAGAGTACCCGGGACCCCGCTCTGGGGCCAACGTCCTGACTTTC. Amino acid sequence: CSAREYPGPRSGANVLTF.

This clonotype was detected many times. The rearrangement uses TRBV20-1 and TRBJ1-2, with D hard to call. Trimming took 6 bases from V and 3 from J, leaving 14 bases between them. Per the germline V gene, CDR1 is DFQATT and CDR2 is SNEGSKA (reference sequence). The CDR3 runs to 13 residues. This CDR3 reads CSANFGLDYGYTF. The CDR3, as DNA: TGCAGTGCCAACTTCGGGCTCGACTATGGCTACACCTTC.